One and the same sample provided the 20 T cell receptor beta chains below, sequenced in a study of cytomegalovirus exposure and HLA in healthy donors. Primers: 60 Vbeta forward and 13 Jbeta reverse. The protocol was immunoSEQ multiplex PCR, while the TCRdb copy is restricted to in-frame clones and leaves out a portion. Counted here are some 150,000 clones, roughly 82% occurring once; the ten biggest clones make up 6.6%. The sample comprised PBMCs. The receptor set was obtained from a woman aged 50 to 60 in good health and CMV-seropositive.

This CDR3 is CASSPRRGGTDTQYF. The CDR3 DNA follows: TGTGCCAGCAGCCCGCGCCGGGGAGGCACAGATACGCAGTATTTT. V usage is TRBV7-8 and J usage is TRBJ2-3, with D possibly matching TRBD2 (5 bases). The germline V and J ends were trimmed by 5 bases and 1 base, with 13 bases remaining between them. CDR3 length: 15 residues. Looked up from germline, CDR1 is SGHVS and CDR2 is FQNEAQ. Looking up the rest from reference TRBV7-8 and TRBJ2-3 gives the full variable domain: GAGVSQSPRYKVAKRGQDVALRCDPISGHVSLFWYQQALGQGPEFLTYFQNEAQLDKSGLPSDRFFAERPEGSVSTLKIQRTQQEDSAVYLCASSPRRGGTDTQYFGPGTRLTVL.

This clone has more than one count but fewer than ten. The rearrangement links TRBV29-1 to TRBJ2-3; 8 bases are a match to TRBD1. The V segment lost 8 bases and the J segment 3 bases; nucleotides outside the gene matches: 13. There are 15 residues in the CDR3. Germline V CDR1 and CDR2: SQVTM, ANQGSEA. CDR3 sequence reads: CSTDRGEFLTDTQYF. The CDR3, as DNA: TGCAGCACTGACAGGGGCGAGTTTTTGACAGATACGCAGTATTTT.

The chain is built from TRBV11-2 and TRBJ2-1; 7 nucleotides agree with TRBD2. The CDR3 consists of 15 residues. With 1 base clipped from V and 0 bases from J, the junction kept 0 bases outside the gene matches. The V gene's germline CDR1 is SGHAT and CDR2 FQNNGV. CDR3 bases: TGTGCCAGCAGCTTAGGGACTAGCTCCTACAATGAGCAGTTCTTC. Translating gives CASSLGTSSYNEQFF.

This chain's CDR3 is CASSFQGVGQPQHF. CDR3 in DNA: TGTGCCAGCAGCTTTCAGGGTGTGGGACAGCCCCAGCATTTT. This rearrangement joins TRBV5-6 to TRBJ1-5, with D tentatively TRBD1 (5 bases). The V gene's germline CDR1 is SGHDT and CDR2 YYEEEE. The CDR3 sequence is 14 residues long. The V end lost 2 bases, the J end lost 7 bases, and 13 bases lay between the germline ends.

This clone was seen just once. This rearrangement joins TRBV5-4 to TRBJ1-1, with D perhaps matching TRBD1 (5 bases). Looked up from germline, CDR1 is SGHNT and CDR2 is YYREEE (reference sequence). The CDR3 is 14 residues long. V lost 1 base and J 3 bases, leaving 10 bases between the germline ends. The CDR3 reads CASSLRGGDTEAFF. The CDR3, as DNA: TGTGCCAGCAGCTTGAGGGGAGGAGACACTGAAGCTTTCTTT.

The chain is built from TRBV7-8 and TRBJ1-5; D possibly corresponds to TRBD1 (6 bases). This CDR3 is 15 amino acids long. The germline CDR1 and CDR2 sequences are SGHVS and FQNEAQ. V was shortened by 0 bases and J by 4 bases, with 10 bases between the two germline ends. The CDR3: CASSLAGQQNQPQHF. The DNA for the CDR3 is TGTGCCAGCAGCTTAGCGGGACAACAAAATCAGCCCCAGCATTTT.

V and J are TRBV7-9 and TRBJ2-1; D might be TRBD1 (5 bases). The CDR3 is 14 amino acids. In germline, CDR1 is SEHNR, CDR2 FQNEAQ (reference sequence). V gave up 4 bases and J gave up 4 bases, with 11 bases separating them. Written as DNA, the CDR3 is TGTGCCAGCAGCTATGGACAAGCATACAATGAGCAGTTCTTC. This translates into CASSYGQAYNEQFF.

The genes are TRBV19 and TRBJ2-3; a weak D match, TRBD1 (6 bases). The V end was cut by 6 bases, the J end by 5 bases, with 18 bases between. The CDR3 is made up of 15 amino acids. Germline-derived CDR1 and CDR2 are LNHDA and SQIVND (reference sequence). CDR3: CASSPGTTSIDTQYF. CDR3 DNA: TGTGCCAGTAGCCCGGGGACAACCAGTATAGATACGCAGTATTTT.

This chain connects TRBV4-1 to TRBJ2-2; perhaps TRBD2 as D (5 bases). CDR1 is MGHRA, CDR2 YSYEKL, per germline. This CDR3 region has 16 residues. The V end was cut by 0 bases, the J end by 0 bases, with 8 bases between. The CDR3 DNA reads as TGCGCCAGCAGCCAAGAGGGAGCCCCGAACACCGGGGAGCTGTTTTTT. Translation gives CASSQEGAPNTGELFF.

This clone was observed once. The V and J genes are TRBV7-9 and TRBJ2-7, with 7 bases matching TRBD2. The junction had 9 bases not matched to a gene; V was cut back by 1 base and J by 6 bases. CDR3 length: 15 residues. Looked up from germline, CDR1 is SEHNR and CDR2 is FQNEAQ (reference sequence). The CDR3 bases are TGTGCCAGCAGCTTAGAAGCGGCGGGGAGGGTCGAGCAGTACTTC. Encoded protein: CASSLEAAGRVEQYF.

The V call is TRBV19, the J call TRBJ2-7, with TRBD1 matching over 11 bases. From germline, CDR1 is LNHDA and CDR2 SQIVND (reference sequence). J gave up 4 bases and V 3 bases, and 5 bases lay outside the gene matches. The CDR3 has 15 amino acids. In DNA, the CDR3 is TGTGCCAGTAGTATTCATGGACAGGGGGCTTACGAGCAGTACTTC. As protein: CASSIHGQGAYEQYF.

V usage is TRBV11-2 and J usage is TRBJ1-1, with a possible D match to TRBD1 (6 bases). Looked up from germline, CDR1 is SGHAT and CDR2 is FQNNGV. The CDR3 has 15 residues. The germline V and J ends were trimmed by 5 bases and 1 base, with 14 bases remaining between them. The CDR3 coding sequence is TGTGCCAGCAGCCCTAGGGTAGGGGGGAACACTGAAGCTTTCTTT. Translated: CASSPRVGGNTEAFF. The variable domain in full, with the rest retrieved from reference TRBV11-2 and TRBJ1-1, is EAGVAQSPRYKIIEKRQSVAFWCNPISGHATLYWYQQILGQGPKLLIQFQNNGVVDDSQLPKDRFSAERLKGVDSTLKIQPAKLEDSAVYLCASSPRVGGNTEAFFGQGTRLTVV.

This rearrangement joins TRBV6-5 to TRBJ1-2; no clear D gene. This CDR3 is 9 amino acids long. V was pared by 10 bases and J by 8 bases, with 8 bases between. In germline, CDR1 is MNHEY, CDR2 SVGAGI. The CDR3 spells CATPRGYTF. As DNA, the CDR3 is TGTGCCACCCCCCGGGGCTACACCTTC.

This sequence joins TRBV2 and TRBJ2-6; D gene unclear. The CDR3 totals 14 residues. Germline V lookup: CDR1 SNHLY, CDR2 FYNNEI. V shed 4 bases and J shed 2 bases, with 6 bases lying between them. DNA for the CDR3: TGTGCCAGCAGTGCCTCAGCTGGGGCCAACGTCCTGACTTTC. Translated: CASSASAGANVLTF.

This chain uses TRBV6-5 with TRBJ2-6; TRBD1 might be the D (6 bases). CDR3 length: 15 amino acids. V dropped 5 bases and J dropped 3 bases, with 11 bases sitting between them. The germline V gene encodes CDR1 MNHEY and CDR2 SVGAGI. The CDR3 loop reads CASSRAGVGANVLTF. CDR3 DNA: TGTGCCAGCAGTCGGGCAGGGGTTGGGGCCAACGTCCTGACTTTC.

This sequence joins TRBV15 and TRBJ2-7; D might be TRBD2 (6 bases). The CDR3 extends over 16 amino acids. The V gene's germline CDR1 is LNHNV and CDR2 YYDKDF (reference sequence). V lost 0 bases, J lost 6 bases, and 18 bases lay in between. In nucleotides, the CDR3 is TGTGCCACCAGCAGAGATCAGCCGGGGGTCGGTTCCGAGCAGTACTTC. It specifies CATSRDQPGVGSEQYF. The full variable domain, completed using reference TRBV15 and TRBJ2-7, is DAMVIQNPRYQVTQFGKPVTLSCSQTLNHNVMYWYQQKSSQAPKLLFHYYDKDFNNEADTPDNFQSRRPNTSFCFLDIRSPGLGDTAMYLCATSRDQPGVGSEQYFGPGTRLTVT.

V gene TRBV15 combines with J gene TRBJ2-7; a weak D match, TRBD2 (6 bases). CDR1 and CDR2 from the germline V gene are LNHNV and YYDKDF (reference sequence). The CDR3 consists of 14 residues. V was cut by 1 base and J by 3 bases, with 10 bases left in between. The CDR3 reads CATSRGNSGYEQYF. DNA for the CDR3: TGTGCCACCAGCAGAGGCAATAGCGGCTACGAGCAGTACTTC.

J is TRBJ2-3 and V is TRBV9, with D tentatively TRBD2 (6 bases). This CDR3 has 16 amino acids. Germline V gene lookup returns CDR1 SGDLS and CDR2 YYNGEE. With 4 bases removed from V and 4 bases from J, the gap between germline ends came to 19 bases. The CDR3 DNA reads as TGTGCCAGCAGCTCCCGGGAGACATTCCCGCCAGATACGCAGTATTTT. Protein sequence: CASSSRETFPPDTQYF.

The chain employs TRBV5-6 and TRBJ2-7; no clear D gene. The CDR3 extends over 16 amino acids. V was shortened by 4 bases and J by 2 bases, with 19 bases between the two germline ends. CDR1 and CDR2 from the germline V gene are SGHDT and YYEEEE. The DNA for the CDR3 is TGTGCCAGCAGCCCCCGACACCCCAGGCCTACCTACGAGCAGTACTTC. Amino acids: CASSPRHPRPTYEQYF.

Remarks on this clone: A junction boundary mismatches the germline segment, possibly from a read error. The CDR3 here is CSSSFPDRENTEAFF. The CDR3 region has the DNA TGTTCCAGCAGCTTCCCGGACAGGGAGAACACTGAAGCTTTCTTT. The V call is TRBV7-9, the J call TRBJ1-1; TRBD1 agrees at 8 bases. Germline CDR1 and CDR2: SEHNR and FQNEAQ (reference sequence). The CDR3 is 15 amino acids.